The present T cell receptor (beta chain) was sequenced within a study of OX40 agonist ivuxolimab in advanced cancers. Overall study: Among those enrolled, mean age was roughly 55 years (range roughly 20 to 85) and 82.7% were male.

This table comes from immunoSEQ multiplex PCR, and its TCRdb copy is limited to in-frame clones, with some not included. The sample carries fewer than 90,000 clones, around 90% recorded once. In germline, CDR1 is SGHAT, CDR2 FQDESV (reference sequence). Trimming removed 8 bases from V and 2 bases from J, with 17 bases in between. The CDR3 is 15 residues long. The source is an adult with an advanced solid tumor such as melanoma, head and neck, liver or kidney cancer. This rearrangement joins TRBV11-1 to TRBJ2-3, with a tentative D call TRBD1 (6 bases). This sample comprised CD4+ or CD8+ T cells sorted from blood, obtained in a trial of the OX40 agonist ivuxolimab. CDR3 protein: CASSSQGIFTDTQYF. CDR3 nucleotide sequence: TGTGCCAGCTCTTCTCAGGGGATCTTCACAGATACGCAGTATTTT.